This TCR beta chain was profiled in a study of chemoradiotherapy in HPV16-positive cancers (dated by TCRdb to between 2021 and 2023). As for the study more broadly: Using functional T-cell assays on cells from two HPV16-positive patients, the researchers defined candidate HPV-specific T-cell clones and common TCR motifs. The study asked whether T-cell immunity against the HPV oncoproteins E6 and E7 changes during chemoradiotherapy and whether it affects survival. TCR repertoires from around 80 patients with HPV-related cancers were then used to track the candidate HPV-specific TCRs and motifs.

As concerns this clone: Its recognized antigen is unknown. Base qualities are not recorded, but no much larger clone differs from it by a single base.

Paper-wide results and their limitations: In HPV16-positive patients, expansion of HPV-responsive T cells during chemoradiotherapy was found to be associated with improved recurrence-free survival. Expansion of candidate HPV-specific clones and E7-related TCR motifs was observed in the tumor microenvironment during treatment, whereas no such expansion was observed for non-HPV-specific T cells. Only two HPV16-positive patients were used to derive the functional definition of HPV-specific T cells, and the survival association was reported for HPV16-positive patients.

Repertoires were sampled multiple times during chemoradiotherapy, which allowed clonal expansion in the tumor microenvironment to be followed. Preparation of the library involved the immunoSEQ multiplex PCR assay. TCRdb mirrors the immuneACCESS table, restricted to in-frame sequences. Some clones are absent from its copies; in checked studies, under half trace to an unresolved V gene, and the reason for the others is unknown. Across this sample there are some 2,000 clones, with over 75% seen only once. Roughly 8.4% of the sample rests with the top ten. The TCR sequence derives from a human donor with HPV-associated anogenital cancer. Sequences were derived from tumor tissue, sampled from a patient who underwent chemoradiotherapy.

CDR3 region: CASSLGTGIGELFF. The bases are TGTGCCAGCAGCCTCGGGACAGGGATCGGGGAGCTGTTTTTT. This sequence uses TRBV9 and TRBJ2-2; the junction holds 9 bases that match TRBD1. Including cysteine and phenylalanine, the CDR3 has 14 amino acids. Kept here is only the CDR3 DNA, which spans 42 bases and is read in frame from base 1. The germline V gene specifies SGDLS as CDR1 and YYNGEE as CDR2. V is trimmed back by 4 bases and J by 7 bases, and the junction contains 5 bases that no gene match accounts for.